The 21 T cell receptor beta chains in this list originate from one sample, sequenced in a study of blood T cell repertoires in COVID-19. Profiling relied on immunoSEQ multiplex PCR, and the TCRdb table lists in-frame clones only, not all of them. This sample has 200,000 or so clones, with almost 85% found just once. Sequencing used peripheral blood. The receptors stem from a woman aged 70-85 years with active or convalescent COVID-19.

In its sample, this clone was seen once. This sequence joins TRBV10-3 and TRBJ2-1; TRBD2 matches at 15 bases. The germline gives CDR1 ENHRY, CDR2 SYGVKD. The CDR3 contains 13 residues. V dropped 10 bases and J dropped 12; count of bases not matched to a gene: 7. This CDR3 is CATGLAGGSGQFF. CDR3 in DNA: TGTGCCACCGGACTAGCGGGAGGGAGCGGGCAGTTCTTC.

The V call is TRBV4-1, the J call TRBJ1-1; TRBD1 might be the D (5 bases). CDR1 and CDR2 (germline): MGHRA, YSYEKL. The length of the CDR3 is 17 residues. Trimming removed 0 bases from V and 7 bases from J, with 21 bases in between. The CDR3: CASSQEKYGGAPGEAFF. DNA of the CDR3: TGCGCCAGCAGCCAAGAGAAGTACGGAGGGGCCCCCGGTGAAGCTTTCTTT.

The V gene is TRBV4-2, the J gene TRBJ2-3; 8 bases map to TRBD1. This CDR3 is built from 15 residues. Looked up from germline, CDR1 is LGHNA and CDR2 is YNFKEQ. V lost 3 bases to trimming and J lost 5 bases; unmatched junction nucleotides: 7. The CDR3 reads CASSHDRTGRDTQYF. In nucleotides, the CDR3 is TGTGCCAGCAGCCATGATAGGACAGGGAGAGATACGCAGTATTTT.

CDR3 bases: TGTGCCAGCAGCTTACCCACAGGGGACTATGGCTACACCTTC. This codes for CASSLPTGDYGYTF. The chain employs TRBV11-2 and TRBJ1-2; 7 bases match TRBD1. J lost 3 bases, V lost 2 bases, and 3 bases had no gene match. In germline, CDR1 is SGHAT, CDR2 FQNNGV. CDR3 length: 14 amino acids. Supplemented by reference TRBV11-2 and TRBJ1-2, the full variable domain reads EAGVAQSPRYKIIEKRQSVAFWCNPISGHATLYWYQQILGQGPKLLIQFQNNGVVDDSQLPKDRFSAERLKGVDSTLKIQPAKLEDSAVYLCASSLPTGDYGYTFGSGTRLTVV.

This clone has ten or more counts. In DNA, the CDR3 is TGTGCCAGCTCACCACGAGCGGGGAACACCGGGGAGCTGTTTTTT. It specifies CASSPRAGNTGELFF. V usage is TRBV18 and J usage is TRBJ2-2; perhaps TRBD2 as D (6 bases). Germline assignment: CDR1 KGHSH and CDR2 LQKENI. This CDR3 comprises 15 residues. The V end was cut by 1 base, the J end by 1 base, with 7 bases between.

The gene calls are TRBV19 and TRBJ2-7; D perhaps matches TRBD2 (5 bases). Germline CDR1 reads LNHDA; CDR2 reads SQIVND (reference sequence). The CDR3 totals 14 residues. Trimming took off 6 bases at V and 0 bases at J, with 12 bases between the two ends. The DNA for the CDR3 is TGTGCCAGTAGCTTCGGTGGGAGCTCCTACGAGCAGTACTTC. This gives the protein CASSFGGSSYEQYF.

This rearrangement joins TRBV5-1 to TRBJ2-5; 9 positions agree with TRBD1. The CDR3 has 15 amino acids. V trimming: 0 bases; J trimming: 5 bases; junction bases outside the gene matches: 5. Germline assignment: CDR1 SGHRS and CDR2 YFSETQ. As DNA, the CDR3 is TGCGCCAGCAGCTTGGGTACAGGGGGCAAGGAGACCCAGTACTTC. It translates to CASSLGTGGKETQYF. Filled out from reference TRBV5-1 and TRBJ2-5, the complete variable domain reads KAGVTQTPRYLIKTRGQQVTLSCSPISGHRSVSWYQQTPGQGLQFLFEYFSETQRNKGNFPGRFSGRQFSNSRSEMNVSTLELGDSALYLCASSLGTGGKETQYFGPGTRLLVL.

The chain combines TRBV13 with TRBJ2-1; a weak D match, TRBD2 (5 bases). The CDR3 covers 15 residues. Per germline, CDR1 PRHDT and CDR2 FYEKMQ (reference sequence). V was shortened by 5 bases and J by 5 bases, with 16 bases between the two germline ends. CDR3 sequence reads: CASSRRFSDHNEQFF. CDR3 sequence (DNA): TGTGCCAGCAGCCGACGGTTTAGCGACCACAATGAGCAGTTCTTC.

This sequence joins TRBV18 and TRBJ1-2; TRBD1 is a possible D gene (6 bases). CDR1 and CDR2 from the germline V gene are KGHSH and LQKENI. The length of the CDR3 is 15 residues. The ends were cut back, 3 bases at V and 0 bases at J, with 11 bases in the middle. CDR3 sequence reads: CASSPATGANYGYTF. DNA of the CDR3: TGTGCCAGCTCACCGGCGACAGGAGCTAACTATGGCTACACCTTC. Using reference TRBV18 and TRBJ1-2 for the parts outside the CDR3, the full variable domain is NAGVMQNPRHLVRRRGQEARLRCSPMKGHSHVYWYRQLPEEGLKFMVYLQKENIIDESGMPKERFSAEFPKEGPSILRIQQVVRGDSAAYFCASSPATGANYGYTFGSGTRLTVV.

This clone appeared a single time. This chain links TRBV5-6 with TRBJ2-2, with 7 positions matching TRBD1. The germline CDR1 and CDR2 sequences are SGHDT and YYEEEE. The CDR3 totals 15 residues. J lost 6 bases, V lost 3 bases, and 8 bases had no gene match. CDR3 coding DNA: TGTGCCAGCAGCTCCACAGGGGACGGGGCCGGGGAGCTGTTTTTT. It yields the protein CASSSTGDGAGELFF.

This rearrangement joins TRBV7-9 to TRBJ1-2; D unclear. V lost 5 bases to trimming and J lost 8 bases, with 15 bases between them. Germline V gene sequence: CDR1 SEHNR, CDR2 FQNEAQ (reference sequence). The length of the CDR3 is 13 residues. Here the CDR3 DNA reads TGTGCCAGCAGCCCCGACTCCCGAGCCGGCTACACCTTC. Amino acid sequence: CASSPDSRAGYTF.

The CDR3 region is CAWGVGRQNSNEQYF. In nucleotides, the CDR3 is TGTGCCTGGGGGGTAGGAAGACAGAATTCCAACGAGCAGTACTTC. The chain uses TRBV30 and TRBJ2-7, with D perhaps matching TRBD1 (5 bases). V lost 5 bases and J lost 5, with 22 bases in between. Germline V CDR1 and CDR2: GTSNPN, SVGIG (reference sequence). The CDR3 runs 15 residues.

This chain uses TRBV7-2 with TRBJ1-2; 7 bases fit TRBD1. CDR1 is SGHTA and CDR2 is FQGNSA in the germline V gene. Unmatched junction bases numbered 13, after V lost 5 bases and J lost 7 bases. The CDR3 covers 15 residues. The CDR3 protein is CASSPWSPGQSGYTF. Written as DNA, the CDR3 is TGTGCCAGCAGCCCTTGGTCCCCGGGACAGTCTGGCTACACCTTC.

The J gene is TRBJ2-7, the V gene TRBV19; D possibly corresponds to TRBD2 (7 bases). This CDR3 has 15 amino acids. Trimming stripped 6 bases from V and 2 bases from J, with 17 bases between. Germline CDR1 LNHDA, CDR2 SQIVND (reference sequence). As DNA, the CDR3 is TGTGCCAGTAGCCGCCAGGGGAGGGATCCCTACGAGCAGTACTTC. It yields the protein CASSRQGRDPYEQYF.

The V call is TRBV30, the J call TRBJ2-1, with TRBD2 as a possible D gene (5 bases). Germline V gene data show CDR1 as GTSNPN and CDR2 as SVGIG (reference sequence). Trimming took off 0 bases at V and 5 bases at J, with 11 bases between the two ends. This CDR3 has 14 amino acids. The CDR3 DNA is TGTGCCTGGAGTGTACTAGGCCCGAACAATGAGCAGTTCTTC. As protein: CAWSVLGPNNEQFF.

This sequence joins TRBV19 and TRBJ2-2, with D possibly matching TRBD2 (5 bases). The germline V gene has CDR1 LNHDA and CDR2 SQIVND (reference sequence). This CDR3 contains 12 residues. V lost 5 bases and J lost 6, with 7 bases in between. CDR3 nucleotides: TGTGCCAGTAGTCTCGGGGCCGGGGAGCTGTTTTTT. Its protein product is CASSLGAGELFF. The entire variable domain, with the rest obtained from reference TRBV19 and TRBJ2-2, is as follows: DGGITQSPKYLFRKEGQNVTLSCEQNLNHDAMYWYRQDPGQGLRLIYYSQIVNDFQKGDIAEGYSVSREKKESFPLTVTSAQKNPTAFYLCASSLGAGELFFGEGSRLTVL.

The rearrangement uses TRBV4-1 and TRBJ2-5, with a tentative D call TRBD2 (5 bases). V was cut by 0 bases and J by 2 bases, with 16 bases left in between. CDR3 size: 17 residues. CDR1 and CDR2 from the germline V gene are MGHRA and YSYEKL. The CDR3 here is CASSQDRGSLVQETQYF. Written as DNA, the CDR3 is TGCGCCAGCAGCCAAGATCGGGGATCCCTAGTTCAAGAGACCCAGTACTTC.

This chain connects TRBV18 to TRBJ1-6, with 8 bases matching TRBD1. The CDR3 length is 15 residues. CDR1 and CDR2 from the germline V gene are KGHSH and LQKENI. V was clipped by 6 bases and J by 7 bases; unmatched bases: 8. The CDR3 DNA reads TGTGCCAGCTCGCCCGGACAGGGAGAAAATTCACCCCTCCACTTT. It specifies CASSPGQGENSPLHF.

The rearrangement joins TRBV3-1 (or the pseudogene TRBV3-2) to TRBJ2-3; TRBD2 matches 10 bases. The J segment lost 5 bases and the V segment lost 3 bases, leaving 5 bases of the junction unmatched. CDR3 length equals 15 residues. Germline loops: CDR1 LGHDT, CDR2 YNNKEL (reference sequence). This CDR3 is CASSQGLARRDTQYF. CDR3 sequence (DNA): TGTGCCAGCAGCCAGGGACTAGCGAGGAGAGATACGCAGTATTTT.

This chain connects TRBV28 to TRBJ2-7, with 9 bases aligning to TRBD1. Germline-derived CDR1 and CDR2 are MDHEN and SYDVKM. Trimming cost V 3 bases and J 2 bases; bases outside gene matches: 20. The CDR3 runs to 20 residues. As DNA, the CDR3 is TGTGCCAGCAGTTTCTCTGTAGGGTTTGATAGCCGGGACAGGGCCTACGAGCAGTACTTC. This gives the protein CASSFSVGFDSRDRAYEQYF.

The chain recombines TRBV2 with TRBJ1-5; perhaps TRBD1 as D (5 bases). This CDR3 region has 14 residues. Per the germline V gene, CDR1 is SNHLY and CDR2 is FYNNEI. Trimming cost V 4 bases and J 6 bases, with 13 bases left between them. CDR3 nucleotides: TGTGCCAGCAGTGGATGGACAAATCCTCAGCCCCAGCATTTT. The encoded protein is CASSGWTNPQPQHF.